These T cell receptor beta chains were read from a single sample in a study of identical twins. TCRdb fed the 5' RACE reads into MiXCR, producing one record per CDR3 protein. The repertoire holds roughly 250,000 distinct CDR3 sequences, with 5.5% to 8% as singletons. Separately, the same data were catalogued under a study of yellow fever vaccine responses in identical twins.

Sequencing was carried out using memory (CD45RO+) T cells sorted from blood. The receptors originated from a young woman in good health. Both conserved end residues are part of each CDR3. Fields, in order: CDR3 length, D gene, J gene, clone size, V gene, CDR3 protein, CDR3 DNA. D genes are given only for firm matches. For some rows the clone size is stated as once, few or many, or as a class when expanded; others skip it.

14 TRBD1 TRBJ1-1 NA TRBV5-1 CASSRGTGSTEAFF TGCGCCAGCAGTCGCGGGACAGGGAGCACTGAAGCTTTCTTT
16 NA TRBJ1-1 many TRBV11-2 CASSLGRGFADTEAFF TGTGCCAGCAGCTTAGGCCGGGGGTTTGCGGACACTGAAGCTTTCTTT
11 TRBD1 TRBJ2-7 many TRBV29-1 CSGGQGNEQYF TGCAGCGGAGGACAGGGGAACGAGCAGTACTTC
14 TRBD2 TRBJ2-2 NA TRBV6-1 CASRTSGEHGELFF TGTGCCAGCAGGACTAGCGGGGAACACGGGGAGCTGTTTTTT
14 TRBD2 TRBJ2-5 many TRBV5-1 CASSLAGVGETQYF TGTGCCAGCAGCCTAGCGGGGGTAGGAGAGACCCAGTACTTC
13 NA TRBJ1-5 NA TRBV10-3 CAIQEEGDQPQHF TGTGCCATCCAGGAGGAGGGGGATCAGCCCCAGCATTTT
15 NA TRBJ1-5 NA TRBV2 CASSRTGFWDQPQHF TGTGCCAGCAGTCGCACAGGGTTTTGGGATCAGCCCCAGCATTTT
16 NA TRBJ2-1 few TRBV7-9 CASSLASQGHYNEQFF TGTGCCAGCAGCTTAGCCTCACAGGGACACTACAATGAGCAGTTCTTC
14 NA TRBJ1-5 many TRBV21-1 CASSRPGGNQPQHF TGTGCCAGCTCCAGGCCGGGGGGCAATCAGCCCCAGCATTTT
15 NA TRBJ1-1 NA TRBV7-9 CASSLAGGRNTEAFF TGTGCCAGCAGCTTAGCGGGCGGCAGGAACACTGAAGCTTTCTTT
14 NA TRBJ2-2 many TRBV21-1 CASSMWPNTGELFF TGTGCCAGCAGCATGTGGCCGAACACCGGGGAGCTGTTTTTT
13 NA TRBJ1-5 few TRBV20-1 CSASHGVRQPQHF TGCAGTGCTAGTCACGGGGTAAGGCAGCCCCAGCATTTT
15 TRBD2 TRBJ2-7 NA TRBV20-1 CSASGGTSGSYEQYF TGCAGTGCTAGTGGCGGGACTAGCGGATCCTACGAGCAGTACTTC
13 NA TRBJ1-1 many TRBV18 CASSPTENTEAFF TGTGCCAGCTCACCTACAGAGAACACTGAAGCTTTCTTT
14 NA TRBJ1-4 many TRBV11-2 CASSLTGPNEKLFF TGTGCCAGCAGCTTAACAGGGCCTAATGAAAAACTGTTTTTT
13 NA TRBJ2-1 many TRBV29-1 CSVDRSSYNEQFF TGCAGCGTTGACAGGTCCTCCTACAATGAGCAGTTCTTC
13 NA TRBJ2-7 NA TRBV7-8 CASSPSLSREQYF TGTGCCAGCAGCCCGAGCCTTAGTCGGGAGCAGTACTTC
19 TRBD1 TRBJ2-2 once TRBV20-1 CSAPAGGQGTLGNTGELFF TGCAGTGCTCCCGCTGGGGGACAGGGTACGCTGGGGAACACCGGGGAGCTGTTTTTT
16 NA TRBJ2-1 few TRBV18 CASSPSVGALYNEQFF TGTGCCAGCTCACCATCGGTGGGGGCCCTATACAATGAGCAGTTCTTC
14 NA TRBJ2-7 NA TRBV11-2 CASSAIGGNYEQYF TGTGCCAGCAGCGCAATAGGGGGAAACTACGAGCAGTACTTC
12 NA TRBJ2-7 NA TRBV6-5 CASSSPIGGQYF TGTGCCAGCAGTTCCCCCATAGGAGGGCAGTACTTC
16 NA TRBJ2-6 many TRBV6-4 CASSGGHSSGANVLTF TGTGCCAGCAGTGGGGGACACTCCTCTGGGGCCAACGTCCTGACTTTC
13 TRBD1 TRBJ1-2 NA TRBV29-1 CSVGIGGSYGYTF TGCAGCGTTGGGATAGGGGGCTCCTATGGCTACACCTTC
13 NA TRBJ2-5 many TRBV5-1 CASTTGTQETQYF TGCGCCAGCACCACCGGGACGCAAGAGACCCAGTACTTC
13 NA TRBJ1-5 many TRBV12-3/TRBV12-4 CASGRVANQPQHF TGTGCCAGCGGTAGGGTTGCCAATCAGCCCCAGCATTTT
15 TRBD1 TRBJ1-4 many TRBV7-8 CASSLEQGANEKLFF TGTGCCAGCAGCTTAGAACAGGGGGCTAATGAAAAACTGTTTTTT
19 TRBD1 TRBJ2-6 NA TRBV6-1 CASSRTGGASRSGANVLTF TGTGCCAGCAGTAGAACAGGGGGCGCCTCGAGATCTGGGGCCAACGTCCTGACTTTC